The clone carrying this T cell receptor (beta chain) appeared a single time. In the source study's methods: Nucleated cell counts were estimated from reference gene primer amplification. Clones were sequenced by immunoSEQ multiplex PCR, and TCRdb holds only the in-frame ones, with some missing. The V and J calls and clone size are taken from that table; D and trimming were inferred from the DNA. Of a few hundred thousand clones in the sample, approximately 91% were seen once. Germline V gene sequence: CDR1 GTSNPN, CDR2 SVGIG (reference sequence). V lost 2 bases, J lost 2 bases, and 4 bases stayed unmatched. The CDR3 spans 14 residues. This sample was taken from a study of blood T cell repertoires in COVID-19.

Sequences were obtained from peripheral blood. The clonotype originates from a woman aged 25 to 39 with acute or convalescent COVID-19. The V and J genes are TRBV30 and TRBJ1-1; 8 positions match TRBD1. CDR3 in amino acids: CAWSPDRGNTEAFF. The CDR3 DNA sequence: TGTGCCTGGAGTCCCGACAGGGGTAACACTGAAGCTTTCTTT.